The 15 T cell receptor beta chains below all came from one sample that was sequenced in a study of beta chain features in type 1 diabetes. Expressed TCRB transcripts got sequenced, as all isolated RNA was reverse transcribed. Using immunoSEQ multiplex PCR, the repertoire was profiled, and TCRdb retains in-frame clones only, with some absent. The sample holds fewer than 900,000 clones; about a sixth are singletons and the top ten take 0.02% to 0.025%. Source material: naive CD4+ T cells from blood. The receptor set was obtained from a woman in her late teens or twenties in good health.

This chain uses TRBV28 with TRBJ2-5; TRBD2 matches 9 bases. J gave up 2 bases and V 3 bases, and 4 bases lay outside the gene matches. This CDR3 has 15 amino acids. CDR1 and CDR2 (germline): MDHEN, SYDVKM. The CDR3: CASSLGSGGQETQYF. For the CDR3, the DNA is TGTGCCAGCAGTTTGGGTAGCGGGGGACAAGAGACCCAGTACTTC. Full variable domain (missing parts from reference TRBV28 and TRBJ2-5): DVKVTQSSRYLVKRTGEKVFLECVQDMDHENMFWYRQDPGLGLRLIYFSYDVKMKEKGDIPEGYSVSREKKERFSLILESASTNQTSMYLCASSLGSGGQETQYFGPGTRLLVL.

The J gene is TRBJ1-1, the V gene TRBV7-2; a weak D match, TRBD1 (5 bases). Germline V gene data show CDR1 as SGHTA and CDR2 as FQGNSA. Trimming removed 2 bases at V and 5 bases at J, with 15 bases between. This CDR3 region has 15 residues. CDR3 loop: CASSLLGVERTEAFF. The CDR3 DNA reads as TGTGCCAGCAGCTTATTGGGGGTTGAGAGGACTGAAGCTTTCTTT.

This chain joins TRBV5-1 and TRBJ1-1; unclear D gene. Germline V gives CDR1 SGHRS, CDR2 YFSETQ. This CDR3 has 15 amino acids. The V and J ends lost 2 bases and 2 bases respectively, with 13 bases between them. The CDR3 here is CASSFIPDQNTEAFF. The CDR3 DNA reads TGCGCCAGCAGCTTTATACCAGATCAAAACACTGAAGCTTTCTTT.

The sample holds a few counts of this clone. The chain carries TRBV9 and TRBJ2-1, with a weak D call TRBD1 (5 bases). The CDR3 extends over 13 amino acids. Trimming cost V 2 bases and J 8 bases, with 11 bases left between them. The germline CDR1 and CDR2 sequences are SGDLS and YYNGEE. Here the CDR3 DNA reads TGTGCCAGCAGCGTGGGGCCCCAGGATGAGCAGTTCTTC. It specifies CASSVGPQDEQFF. The full variable domain, with the rest looked up from reference TRBV9 and TRBJ2-1, is DSGVTQTPKHLITATGQRVTLRCSPRSGDLSVYWYQQSLDQGLQFLIQYYNGEERAKGNILERFSAQQFPDLHSELNLSSLELGDSALYFCASSVGPQDEQFFGPGTRLTVL.

The rearrangement links TRBV7-3 to TRBJ2-3; 11 nucleotides line up with TRBD2. The CDR3 is 14 residues long. V dropped 5 bases and J dropped 5; count of bases not matched to a gene: 3. The germline V gene encodes CDR1 SGHTA and CDR2 FQGTGA. The CDR3 sequence: CASSKGLAGDTQYF. The CDR3 nucleotides read TGTGCCAGCAGCAAAGGACTAGCGGGAGATACGCAGTATTTT.

This clone appeared a few times. CDR3 sequence reads: CASRQSQGASHEQYF. DNA of the CDR3: TGTGCCAGCAGACAGTCACAGGGGGCTAGCCACGAGCAGTACTTC. The chain has TRBV27 and TRBJ2-7; 9 nucleotides match TRBD1. The CDR3 covers 15 residues. Germline CDR1 reads MNHEY; CDR2 reads SMNVEV (reference sequence). The junction had 11 bases not matched to a gene; V was cut back by 6 bases and J by 5 bases.

The sample holds a few counts of this clone. The same CDR3 arises from other DNA sequences in this sample as well. The chain combines TRBV4-3 with TRBJ1-1; the D is unclear. CDR1 is LGHNA and CDR2 is YSLEER in the germline V gene. The CDR3 is 13 residues long. Trimming removed 0 bases from V and 0 bases from J, with 2 bases in between. CDR3 bases: TGCGCCAGCAGCCAAGAGGTGAACACTGAAGCTTTCTTT. This translates into CASSQEVNTEAFF.

This clone was picked up a small number of times. This sequence joins TRBV5-1 and TRBJ2-1; 8 bases agree with TRBD2. There are 15 residues in the CDR3. The J segment lost 4 bases and the V segment lost 3 bases, leaving 6 bases of the junction unmatched. Germline V gives CDR1 SGHRS, CDR2 YFSETQ. The CDR3, as DNA: TGCGCCAGCAGCTCCCAAACTAGCGGATACAATGAGCAGTTCTTC. Protein: CASSSQTSGYNEQFF.

CDR3 region: CASSNNRDREYGYTF. CDR3 bases: TGTGCCAGCTCAAACAACCGGGACAGGGAATATGGCTACACCTTC. This chain uses TRBV18 with TRBJ1-2; 9 bases fit TRBD1. The CDR3 is made up of 15 amino acids. Per the germline V gene, CDR1 is KGHSH and CDR2 is LQKENI. V shed 5 bases, J shed 5 bases, and the junction held 9 bases outside the gene matches.

There are a few counts of this clone. The chain employs TRBV7-9 and TRBJ2-2; D is ambiguous. Germline V lookup: CDR1 SEHNR, CDR2 FQNEAQ (reference sequence). The CDR3 spans 14 residues. V lost 1 base and J lost 5, with 8 bases in between. The CDR3 reads CASSLDKSTGELFF. In DNA, the CDR3 is TGTGCCAGCAGCTTAGACAAGTCAACCGGGGAGCTGTTTTTT.

The chain recombines TRBV18 with TRBJ1-5; D not resolved. V was clipped by 3 bases and J by 8 bases, with 14 bases between them. Germline V gene data show CDR1 as KGHSH and CDR2 as LQKENI. This CDR3 spans 14 amino acids. This CDR3 is CASSPNSQLKPQHF. CDR3 bases: TGTGCCAGCTCACCCAACTCCCAGCTAAAGCCCCAGCATTTT.

A few counts support this clone. V gene TRBV7-2 combines with J gene TRBJ2-1, with 9 bases that match TRBD1. Germline V gene lookup returns CDR1 SGHTA and CDR2 FQGNSA. Unmatched junction bases numbered 4, after V lost 2 bases and J lost 2 bases. The CDR3 is made up of 16 amino acids. The CDR3 DNA is TGTGCCAGCAGCTTATCCGGGACAGGGCCCTACAATGAGCAGTTCTTC. Translated: CASSLSGTGPYNEQFF. Looking up the rest from reference TRBV7-2 and TRBJ2-1 gives the full variable domain: GAGVSQSPSNKVTEKGKDVELRCDPISGHTALYWYRQSLGQGLEFLIYFQGNSAPDKSGLPSDRFSAERTGGSVSTLTIQRTQQEDSAVYLCASSLSGTGPYNEQFFGPGTRLTVL.

This rearrangement joins TRBV6-1 to TRBJ2-7; 11 bases agree with TRBD2. Looked up from germline, CDR1 is MNHNS and CDR2 is SASEGT. V trimming: 4 bases; J trimming: 1 base; junction bases outside the gene matches: 6. The CDR3 runs 16 residues. The CDR3 DNA sequence: TGTGCCAGCAGTGCCTCCGGGACTAGCGGTTCCTACGAGCAGTACTTC. It translates to CASSASGTSGSYEQYF.

Only a few counts were recorded for this clone. The chain recombines TRBV5-1 with TRBJ2-1; 10 bases map to TRBD2. Germline CDR1 and CDR2: SGHRS and YFSETQ. The CDR3 extends over 14 amino acids. The J segment lost 10 bases and the V segment lost 1 base, leaving 5 bases of the junction unmatched. CDR3 in amino acids: CASSLWTSGQEQFF. CDR3 sequence (DNA): TGCGCCAGCAGCTTGTGGACTAGCGGCCAAGAGCAGTTCTTC.

This rearrangement joins TRBV7-3 to TRBJ2-1; 9 nucleotides align to TRBD2. V was clipped by 6 bases and J by 6 bases; unmatched bases: 18. The CDR3 is 18 residues long. Germline V gives CDR1 SGHTA, CDR2 FQGTGA. The CDR3 protein is CASRGNRSASGKGNEQFF. CDR3 coding DNA: TGTGCCAGCAGGGGAAACCGGTCGGCTAGCGGGAAGGGCAATGAGCAGTTCTTC.